These T cell receptor beta chains were read from a single sample in a study of metastatic and nonmetastatic thyroid tumors. TCRdb re-called the PCR reads through MiXCR. Counted here are tens of thousands of clones, 24% occurring once; the ten biggest clones make up around 10%. The sequencing sample was made of tumor tissue. The receptor source for this set is a male donor with papillary thyroid cancer or a benign thyroid nodule (not recorded which). Some clones in this sample may be carry-over from other donors' samples. Both conserved end residues are part of each CDR3. Fields, in order: V gene, D gene, clone size, J gene, CDR3 length, CDR3 protein, CDR3 DNA. A D gene is named only where the DNA matches it firmly. Expanded clones get a size class; other rows say once, few or many, or leave the size out.

>TRBV20-1|-|many|TRBJ1-3|16
CSARDNGDYYGNTIYF
TGCAGTGCTAGAGATAATGGGGACTACTATGGAAACACCATATATTTT
>TRBV10-2|TRBD2|few|TRBJ2-7|16
CASSESSGGISPEQYF
TGCGCAAGCAGTGAGTCTAGCGGGGGAATCTCCCCAGAGCAGTACTTC
>TRBV6-2/TRBV6-3|-|few|TRBJ1-5|15
CASSYWAGTNQPQHF
TGCGCCAGCAGTTACTGGGCGGGGACCAATCAGCCCCAGCATTTT
>TRBV27|-|many|TRBJ1-1|14
CASSPGHMNTEAFF
TGTGCCAGCAGTCCGGGACACATGAACACTGAAGCTTTCTTT
>TRBV5-1|-|-|TRBJ2-5|15
CASSLATSGRETQYF
TGCGCCAGCAGCTTGGCAACGAGCGGTAGGGAGACCCAGTACTTC
>TRBV18|-|many|TRBJ1-1|17
CASSPRGGYTMNTEAFF
TGTGCCAGCTCACCCCGGGGGGGCTATACAATGAACACTGAAGCTTTCTTT
>TRBV4-1|-|many|TRBJ1-1|17
CASSQDSLGQMNTEAFF
TGCGCCAGCAGCCAAGACAGCCTGGGGCAGATGAACACTGAAGCTTTCTTT
>TRBV6-1|TRBD2|many|TRBJ2-1|15
CASIPGSGRNNEQFF
TGTGCCAGCATCCCAGGTAGCGGGAGGAATAATGAGCAGTTCTTC
>TRBV27|TRBD2|few|TRBJ2-6|15
CARSLAGDGANVLTF
TGTGCCAGAAGTTTAGCGGGAGATGGGGCCAACGTCCTGACTTTC
>TRBV24-1|TRBD2|many|TRBJ2-3|14
CATSGLAGVDTQYF
TGTGCCACCAGTGGGCTAGCGGGAGTCGATACGCAGTATTTT
>TRBV12-3/TRBV12-4|-|many|TRBJ1-4|13
CASRGQWNEKLFF
TGTGCCAGCAGAGGACAGTGGAATGAAAAACTGTTTTTT
>TRBV6-2/TRBV6-3|-|-|TRBJ2-7|11
CASTGSYEQYF
TGTGCCAGCACGGGGAGCTACGAGCAGTACTTC
>TRBV4-1|-|many|TRBJ1-1|15
CASLGRIAQNTEAFF
TGCGCCAGCCTTGGTAGGATAGCCCAGAACACTGAAGCTTTCTTT
>TRBV30|-|once|TRBJ1-5|13
CAWSVRSNQPQHF
TGTGCCTGGAGTGTACGCAGCAATCAGCCCCAGCATTTT
>TRBV19|-|-|TRBJ2-1|15
CASREGGTPAHEQFF
TGTGCCAGTAGGGAGGGGGGGACCCCGGCACATGAGCAGTTCTTC
>TRBV4-3|-|many|TRBJ2-2|19
CASSQRLSTGALNTGELFF
TGCGCCAGCAGCCAACGACTCTCTACGGGGGCATTGAACACCGGGGAGCTGTTTTTT
>TRBV24-1|-|-|TRBJ2-6|16
CATSVERASGANVLTF
TGTGCCACCAGTGTTGAGCGGGCTTCTGGGGCCAACGTCCTGACTTTC
>TRBV29-1|-|few|TRBJ2-5|12
CSVSSVGETQYF
TGCAGCGTTAGTAGCGTCGGAGAGACCCAGTACTTC
>TRBV11-2|-|-|TRBJ2-3|16
CASSFGGGPSTDTQYF
TGTGCCAGCAGCTTTGGGGGCGGGCCTAGCACAGATACGCAGTATTTT
>TRBV20-1|-|many|TRBJ2-2|15
CSARGLADYTGELFF
TGCAGTGCTAGGGGGTTAGCGGACTACACCGGGGAGCTGTTTTTT
>TRBV20-1|-|many|TRBJ2-7|14
CSAREERSSYEQYF
TGCAGTGCTAGAGAGGAGCGGAGTTCCTACGAGCAGTACTTC